This section outlines one T cell receptor (beta chain) sequence together with its context. Its antigen remains unknown. This sample stems from a study of blood T cells in healthy people across ages. Whole-study results and caveats: Shifts in expanded clonotypes may have been confounded by donor CMV status, which was unknown. Across the age range, TCR beta diversity per million T cells fell in a roughly linear way.

The CDR3 contains 14 residues. Germline values: CDR1 SGHAT, CDR2 FQNNGV. Trimming stripped 4 bases from V and 10 bases from J, with 17 bases between. Combining a sample-barcoded 5' primer with a J-beta primer mix, a second PCR ran for 7 to 11 cycles. TCRdb processed the 5' RACE reads anew with MiXCR; each CDR3 protein has one entry. This table has approximately 900,000 distinct CDR3 sequences, about 28% appearing once. The same specimen was also included in a second study, on T cells of mothers and their children. From that study: Each child contributed approximately 2.9 million TCR beta CDR3 reads, while each mother contributed over 8 million.

The origin of this receptor is a woman in her thirties or forties in good health. The chain is built from TRBV11-2 and TRBJ2-1; the D gene is possibly TRBD1 (6 bases). The sequenced material came from blood. CDR3 nucleotides: TGTGCCAGCAGCTCGTCGAACAGGGCTCCAGAGCAGTTCTTC. Translated, it gives CASSSSNRAPEQFF.